This T cell receptor beta chain was recorded in a study of blood T cells in healthy people across ages. The J segment lost 10 bases and the V segment lost 5 bases, leaving 13 bases of the junction unmatched. This CDR3 comprises 16 residues. The germline gives CDR1 MNHEY, CDR2 SMNVEV (reference sequence). A second roughly 6 to 12 cycle PCR used barcoded and J-beta primers. Each sample provided no less than 2.5 million CDR3-containing paired-end reads. TCRdb reprocessed the 5' RACE reads with MiXCR, giving one entry per CDR3 protein. Here the sample spans around 1.7 million distinct CDR3 sequences, 28% being singletons. Concerning this clonotype itself: Its antigen remains unknown.

Study results and limitations: It was found that TCR beta diversity correlated strongly with the percentage of naive T cells.

The J gene is TRBJ1-6, the V gene TRBV27; the match to TRBD1 covers 8 bases. The sequencing sample was made of blood. This receptor was identified in a woman aged 30 to 39 in good health. CDR3 residues: CASSPGRTGLSSPLHF. The CDR3 bases are TGTGCCAGCAGTCCCGGACGGACAGGGCTAAGCTCACCCCTCCACTTT.